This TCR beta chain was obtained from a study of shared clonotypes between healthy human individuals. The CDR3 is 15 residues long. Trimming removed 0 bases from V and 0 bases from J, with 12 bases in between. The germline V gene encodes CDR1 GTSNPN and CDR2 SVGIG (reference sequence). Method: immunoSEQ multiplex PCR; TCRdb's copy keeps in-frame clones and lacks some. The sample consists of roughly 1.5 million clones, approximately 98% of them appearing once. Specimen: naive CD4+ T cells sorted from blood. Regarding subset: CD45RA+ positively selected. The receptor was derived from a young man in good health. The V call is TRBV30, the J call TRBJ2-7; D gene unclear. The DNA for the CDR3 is TGTGCCTGGAGTGTACGTGGAAAAAGCTCCTACGAGCAGTACTTC. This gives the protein CAWSVRGKSSYEQYF.